The present T cell receptor beta chain was sequenced within a study of blood T cell repertoires in COVID-19. For the study at large: Sites in the United States, Italy and Spain provided acute and convalescent COVID-19 samples. T cells, B-cell-depleted T cells, or PBMCs supplied cDNA or gDNA.

V lost 2 bases and J lost 0, with 8 bases in between. Per germline, CDR1 SGHNT and CDR2 YYREEE (reference sequence). The CDR3 runs to 14 residues. Sequencing was performed with immunoSEQ multiplex PCR; in TCRdb, only in-frame clones are kept and a portion is missing. The sample holds 200,000 to 250,000 clones, 70% to 90% seen once. The specimen was PBMCs or T cells enriched from blood (not recorded which). The V and J genes are TRBV5-4 and TRBJ1-2, with a weak D call TRBD1 (5 bases). This receptor was taken from a man aged 30 to 39 who had recovered from COVID-19. In nucleotides, the CDR3 is TGTGCCAGCAGCTTCACAGGTACTAACTATGGCTACACCTTC. It translates to CASSFTGTNYGYTF.